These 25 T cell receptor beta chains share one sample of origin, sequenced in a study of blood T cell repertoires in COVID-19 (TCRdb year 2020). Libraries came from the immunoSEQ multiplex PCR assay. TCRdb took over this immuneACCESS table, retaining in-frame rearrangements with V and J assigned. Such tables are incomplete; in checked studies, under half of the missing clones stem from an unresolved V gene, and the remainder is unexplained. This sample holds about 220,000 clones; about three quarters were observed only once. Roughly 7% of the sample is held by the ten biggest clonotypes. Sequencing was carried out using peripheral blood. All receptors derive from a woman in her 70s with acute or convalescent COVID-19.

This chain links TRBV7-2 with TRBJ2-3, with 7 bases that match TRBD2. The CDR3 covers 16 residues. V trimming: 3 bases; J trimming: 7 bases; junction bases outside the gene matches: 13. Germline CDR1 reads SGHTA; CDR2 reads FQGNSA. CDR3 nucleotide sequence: TGTGCCAGCAGCTTTAGGGAGCGGGGATCCCACTATACGCAGTATTTT. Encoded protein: CASSFRERGSHYTQYF. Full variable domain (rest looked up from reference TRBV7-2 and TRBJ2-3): GAGVSQSPSNKVTEKGKDVELRCDPISGHTALYWYRQSLGQGLEFLIYFQGNSAPDKSGLPSDRFSAERTGGSVSTLTIQRTQQEDSAVYLCASSFRERGSHYTQYFGPGTRLTVL.

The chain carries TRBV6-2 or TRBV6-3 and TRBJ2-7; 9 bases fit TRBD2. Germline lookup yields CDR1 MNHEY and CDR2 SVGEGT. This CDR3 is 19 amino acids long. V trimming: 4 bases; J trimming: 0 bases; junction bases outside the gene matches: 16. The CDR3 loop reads CASSFLAGEPSLASYEQYF. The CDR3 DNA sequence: TGTGCCAGCAGTTTTTTAGCGGGGGAGCCCTCTCTGGCCTCCTACGAGCAGTACTTC.

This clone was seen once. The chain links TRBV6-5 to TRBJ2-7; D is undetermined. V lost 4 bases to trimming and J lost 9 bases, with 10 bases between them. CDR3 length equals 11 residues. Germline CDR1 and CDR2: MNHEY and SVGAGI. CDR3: CASSSGAGQYF. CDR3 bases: TGTGCCAGCAGTTCTGGCGCAGGGCAGTACTTC.

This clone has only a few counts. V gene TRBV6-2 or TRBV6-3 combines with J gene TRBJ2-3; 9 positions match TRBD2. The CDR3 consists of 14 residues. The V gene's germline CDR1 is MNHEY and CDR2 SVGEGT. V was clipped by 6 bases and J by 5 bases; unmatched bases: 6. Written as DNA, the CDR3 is TGTGCCAGCAGCTCCCTAGCGGGGAGAGATACGCAGTATTTT. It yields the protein CASSSLAGRDTQYF.

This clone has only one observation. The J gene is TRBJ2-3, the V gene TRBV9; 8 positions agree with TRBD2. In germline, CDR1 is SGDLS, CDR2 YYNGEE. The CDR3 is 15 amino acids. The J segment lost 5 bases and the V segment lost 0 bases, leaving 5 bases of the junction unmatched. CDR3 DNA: TGTGCCAGCAGCGTAGTCGCGGGGGGCGGAGATACGCAGTATTTT. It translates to CASSVVAGGGDTQYF.

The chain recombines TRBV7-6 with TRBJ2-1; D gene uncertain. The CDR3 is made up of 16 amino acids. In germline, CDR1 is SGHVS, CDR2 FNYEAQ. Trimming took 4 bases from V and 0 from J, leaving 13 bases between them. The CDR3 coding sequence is TGTGCCAGCAGCTCCCTCCTAAGGAGCTCCTACAATGAGCAGTTCTTC. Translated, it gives CASSSLLRSSYNEQFF.

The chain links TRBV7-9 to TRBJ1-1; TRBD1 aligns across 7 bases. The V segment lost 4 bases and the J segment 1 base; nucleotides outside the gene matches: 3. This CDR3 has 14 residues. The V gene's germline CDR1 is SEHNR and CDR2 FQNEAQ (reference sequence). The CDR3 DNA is TGTGCCAGCAGCTCGACAGGGCGGAACACTGAAGCTTTCTTT. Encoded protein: CASSSTGRNTEAFF.

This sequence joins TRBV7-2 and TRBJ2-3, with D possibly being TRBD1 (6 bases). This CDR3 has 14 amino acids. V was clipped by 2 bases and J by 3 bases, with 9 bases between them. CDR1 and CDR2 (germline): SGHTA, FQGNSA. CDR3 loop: CASSLTGWTDTQYF. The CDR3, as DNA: TGTGCCAGCAGCTTAACAGGGTGGACAGATACGCAGTATTTT.

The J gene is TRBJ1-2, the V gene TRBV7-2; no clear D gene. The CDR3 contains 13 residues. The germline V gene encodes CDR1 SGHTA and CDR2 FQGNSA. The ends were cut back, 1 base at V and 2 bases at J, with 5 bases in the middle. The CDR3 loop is CASSLDSNYGYTF. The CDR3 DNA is TGTGCCAGCAGCTTAGACTCGAACTATGGCTACACCTTC.

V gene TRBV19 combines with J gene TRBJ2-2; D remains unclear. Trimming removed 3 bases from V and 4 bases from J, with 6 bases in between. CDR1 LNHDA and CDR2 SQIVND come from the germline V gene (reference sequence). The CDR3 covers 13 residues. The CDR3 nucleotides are TGTGCCAGTAGTATGAGTGGCACCGGGGAGCTGTTTTTT. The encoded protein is CASSMSGTGELFF.

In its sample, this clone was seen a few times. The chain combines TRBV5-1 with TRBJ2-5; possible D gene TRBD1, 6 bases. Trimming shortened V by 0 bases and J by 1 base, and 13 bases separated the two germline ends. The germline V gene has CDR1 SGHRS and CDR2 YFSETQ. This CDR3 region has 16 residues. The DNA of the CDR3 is TGCGCCAGCAGCTTGGACTCACAGGGACCCCAAGAGACCCAGTACTTC. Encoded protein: CASSLDSQGPQETQYF.

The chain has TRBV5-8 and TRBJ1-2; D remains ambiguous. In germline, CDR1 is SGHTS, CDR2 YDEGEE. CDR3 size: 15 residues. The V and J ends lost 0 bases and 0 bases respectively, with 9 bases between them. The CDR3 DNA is TGTGCCAGCAGCTTGGATCCGGAGCCTAACTATGGCTACACCTTC. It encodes CASSLDPEPNYGYTF.

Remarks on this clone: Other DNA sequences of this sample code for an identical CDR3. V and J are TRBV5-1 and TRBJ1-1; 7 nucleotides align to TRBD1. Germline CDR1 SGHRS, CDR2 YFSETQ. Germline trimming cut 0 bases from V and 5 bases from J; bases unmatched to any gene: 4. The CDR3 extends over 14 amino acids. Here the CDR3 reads CASSLASGGTEAFF. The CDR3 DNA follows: TGCGCCAGCAGCTTGGCTTCAGGGGGAACTGAAGCTTTCTTT.

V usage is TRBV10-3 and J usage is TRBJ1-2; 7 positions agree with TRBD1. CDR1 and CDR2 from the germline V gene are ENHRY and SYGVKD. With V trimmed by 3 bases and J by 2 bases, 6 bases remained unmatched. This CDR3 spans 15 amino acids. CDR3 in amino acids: CAISDSTGVNYGYTF. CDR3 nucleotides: TGTGCCATCAGTGATTCTACAGGGGTGAACTATGGCTACACCTTC.

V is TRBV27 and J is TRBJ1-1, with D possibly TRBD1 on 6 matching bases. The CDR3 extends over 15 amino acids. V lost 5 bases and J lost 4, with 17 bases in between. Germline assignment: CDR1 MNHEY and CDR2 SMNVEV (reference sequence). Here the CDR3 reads CASSPLNRVSTEAFF. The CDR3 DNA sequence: TGTGCCAGCAGTCCCCTCAACAGGGTGAGCACTGAAGCTTTCTTT.

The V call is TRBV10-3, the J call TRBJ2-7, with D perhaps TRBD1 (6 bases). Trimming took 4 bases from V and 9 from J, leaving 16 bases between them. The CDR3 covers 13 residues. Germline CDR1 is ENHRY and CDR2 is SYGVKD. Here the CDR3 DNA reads TGTGCCATCAGTGCTGACAGGTTAGAAAGGCAGTACGTC. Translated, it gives CAISADRLERQYV.

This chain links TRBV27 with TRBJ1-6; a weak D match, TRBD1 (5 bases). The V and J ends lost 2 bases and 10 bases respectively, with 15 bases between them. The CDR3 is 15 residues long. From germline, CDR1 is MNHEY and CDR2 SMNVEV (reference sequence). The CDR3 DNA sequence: TGTGCCAGCAGTTTAACGGATTTTCAGGGCTCACCCCTCCACTTT. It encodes CASSLTDFQGSPLHF.

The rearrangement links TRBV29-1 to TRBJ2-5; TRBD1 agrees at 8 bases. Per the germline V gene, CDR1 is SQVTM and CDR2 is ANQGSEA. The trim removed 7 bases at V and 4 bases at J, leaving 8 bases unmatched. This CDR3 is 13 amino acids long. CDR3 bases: TGCAGCGGGATAGGACAGGGAATAGAGACCCAGTACTTC. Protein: CSGIGQGIETQYF.

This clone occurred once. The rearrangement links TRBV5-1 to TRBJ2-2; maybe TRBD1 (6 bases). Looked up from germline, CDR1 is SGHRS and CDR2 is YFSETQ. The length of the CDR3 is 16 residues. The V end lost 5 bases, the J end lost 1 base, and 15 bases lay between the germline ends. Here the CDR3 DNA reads TGCGCCAGCAGTTCTCTCCCGACAGGGAACACCGGGGAGCTGTTTTTT. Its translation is CASSSLPTGNTGELFF. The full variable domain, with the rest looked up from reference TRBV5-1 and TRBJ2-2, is KAGVTQTPRYLIKTRGQQVTLSCSPISGHRSVSWYQQTPGQGLQFLFEYFSETQRNKGNFPGRFSGRQFSNSRSEMNVSTLELGDSALYLCASSSLPTGNTGELFFGEGSRLTVL.

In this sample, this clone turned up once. This CDR3 is CATGSELNTEAFF. The CDR3 coding sequence is TGTGCCACGGGATCAGAGCTTAACACTGAAGCTTTCTTT. The V gene is TRBV2, the J gene TRBJ1-1; D is ambiguous. There are 13 residues in the CDR3. The V gene's germline CDR1 is SNHLY and CDR2 FYNNEI. Trimming removed 10 bases at V and 2 bases at J, with 14 bases between.

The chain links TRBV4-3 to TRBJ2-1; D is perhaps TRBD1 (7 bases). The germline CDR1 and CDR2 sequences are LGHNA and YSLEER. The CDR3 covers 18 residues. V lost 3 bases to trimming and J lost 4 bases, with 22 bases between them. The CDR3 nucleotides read TGCGCCAGCAGCCAGGGGGGACAGTCTTCTAGTTGGTACAATGAGCAGTTCTTC. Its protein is CASSQGGQSSSWYNEQFF.

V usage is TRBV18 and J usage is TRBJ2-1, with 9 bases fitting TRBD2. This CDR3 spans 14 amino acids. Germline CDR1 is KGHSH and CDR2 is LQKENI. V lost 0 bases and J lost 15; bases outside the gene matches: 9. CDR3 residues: CASSPPGLAGSVFF. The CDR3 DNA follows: TGTGCCAGCTCACCACCAGGGCTAGCGGGGTCCGTGTTCTTC.

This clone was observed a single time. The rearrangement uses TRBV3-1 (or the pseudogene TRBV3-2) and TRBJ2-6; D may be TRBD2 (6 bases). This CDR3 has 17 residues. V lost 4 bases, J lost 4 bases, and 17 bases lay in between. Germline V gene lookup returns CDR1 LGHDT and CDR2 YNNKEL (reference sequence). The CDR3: CASSLRTTASGANVLTF. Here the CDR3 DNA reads TGTGCCAGCAGCCTCCGGACTACAGCTTCGGGGGCCAACGTCCTGACTTTC.

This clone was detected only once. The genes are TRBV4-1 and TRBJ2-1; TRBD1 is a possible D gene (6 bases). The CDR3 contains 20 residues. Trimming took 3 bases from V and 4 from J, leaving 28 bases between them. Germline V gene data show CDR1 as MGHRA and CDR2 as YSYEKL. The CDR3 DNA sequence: TGCGCCAGCAGCCATACGCCCATTAAGACAGGAAGAAGAGGGTACAATGAGCAGTTCTTC. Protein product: CASSHTPIKTGRRGYNEQFF.

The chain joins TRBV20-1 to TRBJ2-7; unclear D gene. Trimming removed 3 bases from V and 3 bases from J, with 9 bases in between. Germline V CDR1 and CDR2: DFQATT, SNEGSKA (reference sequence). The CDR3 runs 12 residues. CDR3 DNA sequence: TGCAGTGCTAGTTTACAGAGCTACGAGCAGTACTTC. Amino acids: CSASLQSYEQYF.